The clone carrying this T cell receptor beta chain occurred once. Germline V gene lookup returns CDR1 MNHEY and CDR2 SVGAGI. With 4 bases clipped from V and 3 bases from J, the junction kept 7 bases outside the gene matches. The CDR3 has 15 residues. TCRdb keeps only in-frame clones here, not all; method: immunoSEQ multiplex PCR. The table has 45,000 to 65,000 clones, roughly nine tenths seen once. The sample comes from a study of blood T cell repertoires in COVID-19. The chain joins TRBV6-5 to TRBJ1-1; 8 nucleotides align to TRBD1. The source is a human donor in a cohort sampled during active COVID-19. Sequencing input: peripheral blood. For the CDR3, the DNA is TGTGCCAGCAGTTTTCAGGGGGCCGGGGACACTGAAGCTTTCTTT. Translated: CASSFQGAGDTEAFF.